The 18 T cell receptor beta chains below were found in one sample sequenced in a study of blood T cell repertoires in COVID-19 (dated by TCRdb to between 2020 and 2021). The library was produced with the immunoSEQ multiplex PCR assay. TCRdb stores this immuneACCESS table with in-frame sequences only. Part of the clones is absent; in the studies checked, under half of the shortfall reflects unresolved V genes, and no reason is known for the rest. The sample table holds some 130,000 clones, of which nearly 85% were seen once. The ten largest account for approximately 45% of the sample. The specimen sequenced was peripheral blood. These receptors all stem from a human donor in a cohort sampled during active COVID-19.

This clone came up once. The V and J genes are TRBV27 and TRBJ2-7, with a possible D match to TRBD1 (6 bases). The length of the CDR3 is 15 residues. Germline V gives CDR1 MNHEY, CDR2 SMNVEV (reference sequence). Trimming cost V 5 bases and J 1 base, with 15 bases left between them. The CDR3 DNA sequence: TGTGCCAGCAGTCCCCACCCGGACAGTTCCTACGAGCAGTACTTC. Protein product: CASSPHPDSSYEQYF.

The gene calls are TRBV29-1 and TRBJ2-1; D is perhaps TRBD2 (6 bases). V lost 3 bases to trimming and J lost 8 bases, with 11 bases between them. The CDR3 totals 12 residues. Germline CDR1 and CDR2: SQVTM and ANQGSEA. The CDR3 is CSVDPLAYEQFF. The DNA of the CDR3 is TGCAGCGTTGACCCACTAGCCTATGAGCAGTTCTTC.

The chain employs TRBV5-4 and TRBJ2-1, with 16 bases fitting TRBD2. Germline CDR1 reads SGHNT; CDR2 reads YYREEE (reference sequence). The CDR3 is 17 residues long. V shed 3 bases, J shed 7 bases, and the junction held 7 bases outside the gene matches. The CDR3 nucleotides are TGTGCCAGCAGCTCCGGGACTAGCGGGGGGGCCCGGAATGAGCAGTTCTTC. Translation gives CASSSGTSGGARNEQFF. Based on the CDR3 plus reference TRBV5-4 and TRBJ2-1, the full variable domain is ETGVTQSPTHLIKTRGQQVTLRCSSQSGHNTVSWYQQALGQGPQFIFQYYREEENGRGNFPPRFSGLQFPNYSSELNVNALELDDSALYLCASSSGTSGGARNEQFFGPGTRLTVL.

Only a few counts were recorded for this clone. The rearrangement links TRBV27 to TRBJ1-4, with D possibly being TRBD1 (6 bases). Germline values: CDR1 MNHEY, CDR2 SMNVEV (reference sequence). The V gene lost 4 bases and the J gene lost 0 bases, with 12 bases spanning the gap. The CDR3 covers 16 residues. This CDR3 is CASSSGVRATNEKLFF. The CDR3 nucleotides read TGTGCCAGCAGTTCAGGGGTTAGGGCAACTAATGAAAAACTGTTTTTT.

This rearrangement joins TRBV25-1 to TRBJ2-1; 8 positions agree with TRBD2. Germline CDR1 MGHDK, CDR2 SYGVNS. The CDR3 runs to 16 residues. After removal of 1 base from V and 5 bases from J, the junction contained 7 bases not matched to a gene. The CDR3 bases are TGTGCCAGCAGTGAATTCGGGGGGGAGGCCCACAATGAGCAGTTCTTC. It codes for CASSEFGGEAHNEQFF.

In its sample, this clone was seen a few times. For the CDR3, the DNA is TGCGCCAGCAGCCAGGTGGGAGGCCCTGAAGCTTTCTTT. Its translation: CASSQVGGPEAFF. This chain joins TRBV5-1 and TRBJ1-1, with no clear D. This CDR3 comprises 13 residues. V was clipped by 4 bases and J by 6 bases, with 13 bases between them. Germline loops: CDR1 SGHRS, CDR2 YFSETQ.

V and J are TRBV30 and TRBJ2-7; D possibly corresponds to TRBD1 (5 bases). The CDR3 spans 12 residues. Trimming pared 8 bases from V and 0 bases from J, leaving 11 bases between. Germline CDR1 reads GTSNPN; CDR2 reads SVGIG (reference sequence). The CDR3 protein is CAMGPSSYEQYV. The CDR3 region has the DNA TGTGCCATGGGGCCAAGCTCCTACGAGCAGTACGTC.

V and J are TRBV6-5 and TRBJ2-5; D is possibly TRBD2 (6 bases). Trimming pared 0 bases from V and 9 bases from J, leaving 14 bases between. Germline V lookup: CDR1 MNHEY, CDR2 SVGAGI. This CDR3 comprises 14 residues. The CDR3: CASSYSYQTRSQYF. The CDR3 DNA reads as TGTGCCAGCAGTTACTCTTACCAGACTAGATCCCAGTACTTC.

The V call is TRBV6-6, the J call TRBJ1-1, with D unresolved. The germline V and J ends were trimmed by 11 bases and 4 bases, with 20 bases remaining between them. The CDR3 consists of 14 residues. Germline CDR1 is MNHNY and CDR2 is SVGAGI (reference sequence). The CDR3 sequence: CAAKLPIISTEAFF. The DNA for the CDR3 is TGTGCCGCAAAATTACCTATCATTAGCACTGAAGCTTTCTTT.

The V and J genes are TRBV3-1 (or the pseudogene TRBV3-2) and TRBJ1-1; 9 bases line up with TRBD1. Germline values: CDR1 LGHDT, CDR2 YNNKEL (reference sequence). There are 14 residues in the CDR3. Trimming removed 5 bases from V and 3 bases from J; junction bases left unmatched: 4. The CDR3 region is CASSSRQGDTEAFF. The CDR3 coding sequence is TGTGCCAGCAGCTCCCGACAGGGGGACACTGAAGCTTTCTTT.

This clone was observed many times. This sequence joins TRBV2 and TRBJ2-3; D gene ambiguous. CDR1 is SNHLY and CDR2 is FYNNEI in the germline V gene. The CDR3 sequence is 12 residues long. Trimming stripped 8 bases from V and 2 bases from J, with 8 bases between. In DNA, the CDR3 is TGTGCCAGCCAGGTTTCCACAGATACGCAGTATTTT. This codes for CASQVSTDTQYF. Full variable domain (remainder filled in from reference TRBV2 and TRBJ2-3): EPEVTQTPSHQVTQMGQEVILRCVPISNHLYFYWYRQILGQKVEFLVSFYNNEISEKSEIFDDQFSVERPDGSNFTLKIRSTKLEDSAMYFCASQVSTDTQYFGPGTRLTVL.

This clone was picked up a small number of times. The chain joins TRBV29-1 to TRBJ2-5, with TRBD1 as a possible D gene (6 bases). The CDR3 consists of 11 residues. Germline assignment: CDR1 SQVTM and CDR2 ANQGSEA. V lost 3 bases, J lost 4 bases, and 6 bases lay in between. The CDR3 nucleotides read TGCAGCGTTGAGGGGGCAGAGACCCAGTACTTC. Translating gives CSVEGAETQYF. The whole variable domain, remainder taken from reference TRBV29-1 and TRBJ2-5, is SAVISQKPSRDICQRGTSLTIQCQVDSQVTMMFWYRQQPGQSLTLIATANQGSEATYESGFVIDKFPISRPNLTFSTLTVSNMSPEDSSIYLCSVEGAETQYFGPGTRLLVL.

The chain employs TRBV5-1 and TRBJ2-1; 14 bases line up with TRBD2. The CDR3 length is 16 residues. Germline trimming cut 3 bases from V and 7 bases from J; bases unmatched to any gene: 6. The V gene's germline CDR1 is SGHRS and CDR2 YFSETQ. CDR3: CASSSPGLAGDNEQFF. CDR3 nucleotides: TGCGCCAGCAGCTCACCGGGACTAGCGGGAGATAATGAGCAGTTCTTC. Looking up the rest from reference TRBV5-1 and TRBJ2-1 gives the full variable domain: KAGVTQTPRYLIKTRGQQVTLSCSPISGHRSVSWYQQTPGQGLQFLFEYFSETQRNKGNFPGRFSGRQFSNSRSEMNVSTLELGDSALYLCASSSPGLAGDNEQFFGPGTRLTVL.

This clone came up a few times. The genes are TRBV6-5 and TRBJ2-2; D unclear. V dropped 2 bases and J dropped 7 bases, with 11 bases sitting between them. This CDR3 has 14 amino acids. Per the germline V gene, CDR1 is MNHEY and CDR2 is SVGAGI. The CDR3 bases are TGTGCCAGCAGTTACGGTCTAAACGGCGGGGAGCTGTTTTTT. It specifies CASSYGLNGGELFF.

V gene TRBV7-2 combines with J gene TRBJ1-5, with unresolved D. The CDR3 spans 16 residues. Trimming shortened V by 1 base and J by 3 bases, and 13 bases separated the two germline ends. The germline CDR1 and CDR2 sequences are SGHTA and FQGNSA. Here the CDR3 reads CASSLGRGPPNQPQHF. The CDR3 nucleotides are TGTGCCAGCAGCTTAGGGCGCGGGCCACCCAATCAGCCCCAGCATTTT.

The chain uses TRBV5-1 and TRBJ2-1; maybe TRBD1 (6 bases). The V end was cut by 4 bases, the J end by 3 bases, with 14 bases between. CDR1 and CDR2 from the germline V gene are SGHRS and YFSETQ. This CDR3 is built from 15 residues. CDR3 loop: CASSLISTGYNEQFF. CDR3 nucleotide sequence: TGCGCCAGCAGCCTGATCTCGACAGGCTACAATGAGCAGTTCTTC.

The gene calls are TRBV2 and TRBJ2-2; D is perhaps TRBD1 (6 bases). V was shortened by 2 bases and J by 5 bases, with 15 bases between the two germline ends. Germline V CDR1 and CDR2: SNHLY, FYNNEI. The CDR3 has 16 residues. The CDR3 region has the DNA TGTGCCAGCAGTGAATGGGGGCAGGGAGCGACCGGGGAGCTGTTTTTT. Translation gives CASSEWGQGATGELFF.

The chain carries TRBV7-6 and TRBJ2-5; 9 nucleotides line up with TRBD2. Germline CDR1 and CDR2: SGHVS and FNYEAQ. The trim removed 7 bases at V and 2 bases at J, leaving 8 bases unmatched. This CDR3 has 15 amino acids. CDR3: CASTQAGGPQETQYF. DNA for the CDR3: TGTGCCAGCACCCAAGCGGGGGGACCTCAAGAGACCCAGTACTTC.